This record looks at one T cell receptor beta chain sequence and its context. This sample is part of a study of blood T cell repertoires in COVID-19. Assay: immunoSEQ multiplex PCR; the TCRdb copy retains only in-frame clones and omits some. The sample holds approximately 350,000 clones, under 95% seen once. CDR1 is KGHSH and CDR2 is LQKENI in the germline V gene. The trim removed 5 bases at V and 0 bases at J, leaving 6 bases unmatched. The CDR3 loop spans 16 amino acids. The source material was peripheral blood. V gene TRBV18 combines with J gene TRBJ2-1, with 8 positions matching TRBD1. The TCR originated in a woman aged 18 to 35 who had recovered from COVID-19. CDR3: CASSSDRVISYNEQFF. CDR3 sequence (DNA): TGTGCCAGCTCATCGGACAGGGTTATCTCCTACAATGAGCAGTTCTTC. Full variable domain (rest looked up from reference TRBV18 and TRBJ2-1): NAGVMQNPRHLVRRRGQEARLRCSPMKGHSHVYWYRQLPEEGLKFMVYLQKENIIDESGMPKERFSAEFPKEGPSILRIQQVVRGDSAAYFCASSSDRVISYNEQFFGPGTRLTVL.